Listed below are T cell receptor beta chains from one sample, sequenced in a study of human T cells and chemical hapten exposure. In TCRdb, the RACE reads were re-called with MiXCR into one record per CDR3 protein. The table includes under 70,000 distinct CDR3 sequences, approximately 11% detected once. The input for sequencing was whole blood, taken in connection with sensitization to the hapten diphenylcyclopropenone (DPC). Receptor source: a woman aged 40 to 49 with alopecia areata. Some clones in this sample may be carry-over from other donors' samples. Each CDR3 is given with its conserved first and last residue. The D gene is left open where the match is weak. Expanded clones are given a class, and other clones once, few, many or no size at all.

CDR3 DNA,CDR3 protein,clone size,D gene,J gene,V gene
TGTGCCAGCAGCCTTCGGGGGCTGGACACTGAAGCTTTCTTT,CASSLRGLDTEAFF,many,NA,TRBJ1-1,TRBV27
TGCGCCAGCACCTTCGACGGCAGCTATGGCTACACCTTC,CASTFDGSYGYTF,few,NA,TRBJ1-2,TRBV5-1
TGTGCCAGCAGTGAAGGCCGGATCTATGGCTACACCTTC,CASSEGRIYGYTF,NA,NA,TRBJ1-2,TRBV2
TGCGCCAGCAGCCAAATCCAGGGCGGCTATGGCTACACCTTC,CASSQIQGGYGYTF,few,NA,TRBJ1-2,TRBV4-1
TGTGCCAGCTCACCACTTCATTCCCCTGAAGCTTTCTTT,CASSPLHSPEAFF,few,NA,TRBJ1-1,TRBV18
TGCAGCGTTTATCCGGGACCGCCTAGCTATGACTACACCTTC,CSVYPGPPSYDYTF,NA,NA,TRBJ1-2,TRBV29-1
TGTGCCAGCAGTGCAGAGACCAATAATTCACCCCTCCACTTT,CASSAETNNSPLHF,NA,NA,TRBJ1-6,TRBV25-1
TGTGCCAGTAGTCAGGGACAGCAAGGGCGGTATGAGCAGTTCTTC,CASSQGQQGRYEQFF,many,TRBD1,TRBJ2-1,TRBV19
TGTGCCTGGAGTTCTCTAGGGGGGTTACTAAATGAGCAGTTCTTC,CAWSSLGGLLNEQFF,NA,NA,TRBJ2-1,TRBV30
TGCAGCGTCGGGGACGGAACCTACGAGCAGTACTTC,CSVGDGTYEQYF,few,NA,TRBJ2-7,TRBV29-1
TGTGCCAGCAACTCCGGGGGGCGGACAGATACGCAGTATTTT,CASNSGGRTDTQYF,NA,NA,TRBJ2-3,TRBV2
TGTGCCAGCAGCCGTGACTACTACGAGCAGTACTTC,CASSRDYYEQYF,many,NA,TRBJ2-7,TRBV9
TGTGCCAGCAGCACCGGGACTAGCGGGGAGTACAATGAGCAGTTCTTC,CASSTGTSGEYNEQFF,many,TRBD2,TRBJ2-1,TRBV7-2
TGTGCCAGCAGCTTGAAAGTTTGGGCGGGTGAGCAGTTCTTC,CASSLKVWAGEQFF,NA,NA,TRBJ2-1,TRBV11-2
TGTGCCAGCAGCTTAGATATGAGGGGGGATGGCTACACCTTC,CASSLDMRGDGYTF,many,NA,TRBJ1-2,TRBV11-2
TGCAGTGCTAGAGAGGGGGGGCGGATGATCTACGAGCAGTACTTC,CSAREGGRMIYEQYF,NA,NA,TRBJ2-7,TRBV20-1
TGTGCCAGTCGGTCGAGACAGACCCCCAATGAGCAGTTCTTC,CASRSRQTPNEQFF,many,NA,TRBJ2-1,TRBV7-6
TGTGCCAGCAGTGCCTTCCAGGGACCGACCACTGAAGCTTTCTTT,CASSAFQGPTTEAFF,few,NA,TRBJ1-1,TRBV6-1
TGTGCCATCAGTGCCTACAACACTGAAGCTTTCTTT,CAISAYNTEAFF,NA,NA,TRBJ1-1,TRBV10-3
TGTGCCAGCTCAAGACAGGGGAGGGACACTGAAGCTTTCTTT,CASSRQGRDTEAFF,few,TRBD1,TRBJ1-1,TRBV18
TGTGCCAGTAGTGCACGGACTAGCGGGAGCGTTGTAACAGATACGCAGTATTTT,CASSARTSGSVVTDTQYF,few,TRBD2,TRBJ2-3,TRBV19
TGTGCCAGCGGACTAGCGGGGGGCACAGATACGCAGTATTTT,CASGLAGGTDTQYF,few,TRBD2,TRBJ2-3,TRBV5-4
TGTGCCAGCAGTTTGACAGGAGGAGGACATTCACCCCTCCACTTT,CASSLTGGGHSPLHF,NA,NA,TRBJ1-6,TRBV12-3/TRBV12-4
TGTGCCAGCAGCCTCGGGACAGGCATCACAGATACGCAGTATTTT,CASSLGTGITDTQYF,many,TRBD1,TRBJ2-3,TRBV14